Below, one TCR beta chain is given with its context. Which antigen it targets is not known. No base-level quality is on record; no much larger clone is a single base apart. This sample is drawn from a study of cytomegalovirus exposure and HLA in healthy donors (dated by TCRdb to 2016 to 2017). A note on the overall study: An earlier analysis of approximately 590 of the donors reported approximately 300 Gb of sequence data and approximately 110 million unique TCR beta sequences from roughly 180 million T cells. The later analysis used no new phenotypic data to find candidate immune exposures, relying instead on TCR beta sequences and their occurrence across donors. Along with the approximately 620-subject first cohort, a separate validation cohort of over 90 different subjects was used. Roughly 5 DR-DQ haplotypes were handled as single units for association and clustering, since linkage in the cohort was strong. Donor age, sex, ethnicity and CMV serostatus were collected together with the repertoire data. An early release that covered approximately 600 HLA-typed donors contained approximately 300 gigabases of sequencing data and 80 million or so unique TCR sequences. Both class I and class II loci were covered by HLA typing, at four-digit resolution. The study profiled the T cell repertoires of fewer than 850 subjects by immunosequencing and related them to cytomegalovirus serostatus. High-throughput TCR immunosequencing, statistical association of individual TCRs with disease status, and machine learning were combined to predict cytomegalovirus infection status. The study aimed to test whether cataloging public T cell receptors could reveal signatures of past pathogen exposure. On average, 235,054 unique TCR beta nucleotide sequences were sequenced per donor among a few hundred genotyped donors of the cohort, with approximately 18% of those sequences being non-productive. Typing coverage varied by locus: roughly 620-640 donors for A, B, C, DRB1 and DQB1; more than 500 for DQA1; approximately 610 for DPA1; around 450 for DPB1. Genome-wide SNP genotypes for about 55% of the 666 donors were used in a later genetic analysis, which treated that subset as a discovery cohort. Of the approximately 400 genotyped donors, approximately 83% fell in the genetic ancestry cluster associated with self-reported Caucasian donors. An earlier analysis of some 600 of the donors applied high-throughput TCR beta sequencing to assess whether each TCR beta V gene segment acted as functional or pseudogenic. In a later analysis, previously published TCR beta repertoires from 550 to 700 donors were re-analyzed and high-resolution HLA genotyping was added so that TCR occurrence patterns could be studied. All discovery cohort repertoires had been generated using a single sequencing platform. General study outcomes and caveats: Presence/absence analyses assumed roughly uniform sequencing depth across donors, an assumption that may not hold. When HLA alleles, especially DR and DQ, strongly co-occurred, TCR associations were difficult to assign to individual alleles. According to the authors, the approach could potentially be generalized to other disease states and immunological phenotypes. The study listed around 160 TCR beta chains as associated with cytomegalovirus. This cohort had only TCR beta chains sequenced, and the lack of alpha or paired-chain data limited which features could be detected. Approximately 18 rarely observed V segments, including chromosome 9 orphons, were excluded from the earlier analysis of some 590 of the donors because counts were too low. In a later analysis, HLA-associated TCR beta chains showed more clonal expansion and lower generation probabilities than non-associated chains that were equally common. At a false discovery rate of 0.05, a later analysis linked some 17,000 TCR beta sequences to specific HLA alleles. Compared with the roughly 710-donor mean, donors in an Asian-associated ancestry cluster had fewer N-insertions in productive TCRs, according to a later genetic analysis. In a later analysis, most CMV-associated TCR beta chains were found to appear HLA-restricted, with HLA associations seemingly driven largely by CMV exposure. Some IMGT-functional V segments, including TRBV6-2 and TRBV6-3, could not be told apart with the 87-base-pair reads, so those segments were excluded. The classifier was reported to diagnose cytomegalovirus status with high specificity and sensitivity in both the original and validation cohorts. A cluster of highly shared sequence variants was judged likely to represent a technical artifact of the sequencing pipeline. The only immune exposure information available for the cohort was CMV serostatus. An earlier analysis of roughly 570 of the donors showed that most TCR beta V segments appeared in productive rearrangements either about 87% or about 30% of the time, which broadly matched IMGT annotations. In a later analysis, the rate of TCR association differed among HLA loci, with DRB1 alleles having the most associated TCRs and HLA-C alleles having the fewest. Because HLA typing was missing for some donors at each locus, association tests included only the typed subset. Linkage disequilibrium might explain the correlated functional status among segregating V segments, but an unknown experimental factor could not be ruled out. A further reported finding was that TCR beta sequences accurately predicted the HLA-A and HLA-B alleles for most subjects in the first cohort. Most TCR sequences were seen in very few donors, while some public TCRs were found in many individuals. Three of the identified cytomegalovirus-associated TCR beta chains were confirmed in vitro to be specific for cytomegalovirus antigens. In a later analysis, several top co-occurrence clusters were reported to appear linked to parvovirus B19, influenza, CMV and Epstein-Barr virus. A later genetic analysis associated a missense DCLRE1C variant with V-gene and J-gene trimming of TCR beta chains, and an independent cohort replicated the association.

V is reduced by 7 bases and J by 7 bases, leaving a spacing of 13 bases between them. CDR1 and CDR2 were assigned from the germline V gene as SNHLY and FYNNEI. From the cysteine up to the phenylalanine, the CDR3 has a length of 12 residues. This entry keeps only the CDR3 DNA: 36 bases, framed from base 1. Library creation used the immunoSEQ multiplex PCR assay. The multiplex PCR relied on a mix of 60 forward primers for TCR Vbeta segments and 13 reverse primers for TCR Jbeta segments. The CDR3 region of rearranged TCR beta genes was amplified from genomic DNA with a multiplex PCR assay. On the Illumina HiSeq System, the amplified TCR beta libraries were sequenced as 87-base-pair reads. For the original study's pipeline: A later analysis counted some 80 million unique TCR beta chains across the 670 or so repertoires, and 10 million to 11 million of these chains were shared by at least two donors. To remove PCR and sequencing errors, raw reads were error-corrected and collapsed into unique sequences using a nearest-neighbor algorithm that merged closely related sequences. To assign V, D and J gene segments, CDR3 sequences were aligned to IMGT reference sequences. For a sequence to be retained, at least a six-nucleotide match to both a V gene segment and a J gene segment was required. Rearrangements were called productive when the CDR3 lacked stop codons and stayed in frame with V and J; all others were non-productive. CDR3 was defined according to IMGT convention as the region running from the second conserved V-encoded cysteine to the conserved J-encoded phenylalanine. Sequences without an unambiguous match to a single V gene segment were excluded from the earlier analysis of approximately 560 of the donors. An earlier analysis of about 600 of the donors called V segments functional above 56.7% productive rearrangements and segregating when the between-donor standard deviation exceeded 5%. To diagnose cytomegalovirus status from the catalog of TCR beta chain sequences, a statistical classification framework was built. A later analysis assigned V and J genes by comparing TCR nucleotide sequences with IMGT/GENE-DB human TR gene sequences. In a later analysis, CDR3 sequences and most-parsimonious VDJ recombination scenarios were assigned using the TCRdist pipeline. A later analysis defined each TCR beta chain by its CDR3 amino acid sequence plus V-gene family, and excluded reads lacking a unique V-gene family. As a way to deal with suspected cross-contamination and a sequencing artifact, a later analysis dropped 640 or so nucleotide sequences that were highly shared and had low generation probability. In a later analysis, a clonal expansion index was calculated for each public chain from normalized within-repertoire ranks of inferred template counts. In a later analysis, generation probabilities were computed using a VDJ recombination model fitted to out-of-frame rearrangements, and the results were checked against IGoR. In a later analysis, TCR-TCR, TCR-HLA and TCR-CMV co-occurrence was scored with hypergeometric tests, and a repertoire-size bias correction was applied to TCR pairs. False discovery rates were estimated in a later analysis by permuting HLA or CMV assignments 20 times. A later analysis grouped co-occurring TCRs with DBSCAN, adding TCRdist sequence similarity when clustering within HLA-allele-positive subsets. Repertoires with fewer than 30,000 or more than 120,000 public chains, plus five repertoires with anomalous nucleotide sharing, were excluded from co-occurrence clustering. Held by TCRdb, this immuneACCESS table contains in-frame sequences only and omits some clones. Under half of the omission traces to an unresolved V gene where checked; the cause of the rest is unknown. D and trimming come from the DNA, and the V and J calls and clone size come from that table. The sample table shows some 98,000 clones, and 81% are seen once. 1.4% of the sample goes to the ten largest clones.

The cohort was made up of 500 to 850 healthy bone marrow donors. Cohort members were all nominally healthy when sampled, although unrecorded immune exposures were likely present. The donor tested CMV seronegative and was one of the 352 seronegative cohort members. A peripheral blood sample was provided by each donor, and peripheral blood mononuclear cells were used for TCR beta sequencing. The Qiagen DNeasy Blood Extraction Kit was used to extract genomic DNA from the blood cell samples. Sequencing was performed on PBMCs. The chain joins TRBV2 to TRBJ1-1; tentative D gene TRBD1, with 6 bases matching. This TCR came from a middle-aged man in good health and CMV-seronegative. The CDR3 is CASNPRTVEAFF. The nucleotide sequence reads as follows: TGTGCCAGCAACCCCCGGACAGTTGAAGCTTTCTTT.